The sequence of this T cell receptor (beta chain) was determined in a study of technical replicates of blood from several donors. The CDR3 consists of 15 residues. The method was immunoSEQ multiplex PCR; TCRdb's version includes in-frame clones alone and lacks a portion of them. Here the sample spans fewer than 60,000 clones, 90% to 95% being singletons. The material sequenced was PBMCs. This TCR derives from a human donor in good health. Some clones in this sample may be carry-over from other donors' samples. The rearrangement links TRBV21-1 to TRBJ1-5; TRBD1 is taken as the D call from the table, unchecked against the DNA. TRBV21-1 is a pseudogene segment. This chain's CDR3 is CASSKQGVADQPQHF. CDR3 nucleotides: TGTGCCAGCAGCAAACAGGGGGTTGCGGATCAGCCCCAGCATTTT.